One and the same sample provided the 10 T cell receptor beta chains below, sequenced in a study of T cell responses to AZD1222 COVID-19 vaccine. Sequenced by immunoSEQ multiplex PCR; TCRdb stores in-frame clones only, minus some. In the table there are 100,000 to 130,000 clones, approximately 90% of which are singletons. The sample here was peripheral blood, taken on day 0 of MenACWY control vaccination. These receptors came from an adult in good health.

The CDR3 spells CASILVGQGLGYTF. The CDR3 bases are TGTGCCAGCATACTAGTGGGACAGGGTTTAGGCTACACCTTC. The chain joins TRBV6-6 to TRBJ1-2; 9 bases fit TRBD1. V lost 7 bases, J lost 8 bases, and 11 bases stayed unmatched. Germline CDR1 MNHNY, CDR2 SVGAGI (reference sequence). This CDR3 has 14 residues.

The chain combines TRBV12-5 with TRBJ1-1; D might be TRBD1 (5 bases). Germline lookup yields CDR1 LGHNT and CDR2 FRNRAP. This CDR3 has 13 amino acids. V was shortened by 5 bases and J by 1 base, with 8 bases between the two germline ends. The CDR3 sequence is CASGRGPNTEAFF. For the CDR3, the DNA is TGTGCTAGTGGTAGGGGTCCGAACACTGAAGCTTTCTTT.

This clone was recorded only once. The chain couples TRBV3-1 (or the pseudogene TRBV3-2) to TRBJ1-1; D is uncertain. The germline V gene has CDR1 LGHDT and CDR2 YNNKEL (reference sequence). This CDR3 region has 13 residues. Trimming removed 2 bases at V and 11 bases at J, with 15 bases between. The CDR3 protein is CASSQSGAGEAFF. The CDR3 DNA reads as TGTGCCAGCAGCCAATCGGGAGCCGGGGAGGCTTTCTTT.

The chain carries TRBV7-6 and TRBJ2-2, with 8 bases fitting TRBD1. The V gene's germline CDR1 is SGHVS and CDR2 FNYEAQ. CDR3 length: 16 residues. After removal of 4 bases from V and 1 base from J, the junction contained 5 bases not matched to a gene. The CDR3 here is CASSSRTGWNTGELFF. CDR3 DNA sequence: TGTGCCAGCAGCTCACGGACAGGGTGGAACACCGGGGAGCTGTTTTTT.

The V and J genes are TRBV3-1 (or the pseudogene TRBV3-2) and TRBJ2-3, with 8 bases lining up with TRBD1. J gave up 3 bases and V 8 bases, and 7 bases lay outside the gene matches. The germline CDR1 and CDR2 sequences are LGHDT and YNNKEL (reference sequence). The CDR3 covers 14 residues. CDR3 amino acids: CASGQGHETDTQYF. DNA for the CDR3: TGTGCCAGCGGACAGGGTCATGAGACAGATACGCAGTATTTT.

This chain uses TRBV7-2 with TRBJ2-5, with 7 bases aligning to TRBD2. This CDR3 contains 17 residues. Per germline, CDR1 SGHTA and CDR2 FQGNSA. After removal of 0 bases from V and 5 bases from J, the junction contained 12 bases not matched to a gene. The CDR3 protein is CASSLALGGLGEETQYF. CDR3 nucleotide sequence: TGTGCCAGCAGCTTAGCGTTGGGAGGGCTAGGGGAGGAGACCCAGTACTTC.

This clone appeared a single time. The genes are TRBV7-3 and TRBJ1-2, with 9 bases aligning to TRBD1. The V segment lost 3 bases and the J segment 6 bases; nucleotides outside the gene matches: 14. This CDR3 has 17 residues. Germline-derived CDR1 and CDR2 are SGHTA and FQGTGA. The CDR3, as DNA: TGTGCCAGCAGCTTTGAAAGGAAGGACAGGGGCTCTCATGGCTACACCTTC. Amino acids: CASSFERKDRGSHGYTF. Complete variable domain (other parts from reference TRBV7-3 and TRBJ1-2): GAGVSQTPSNKVTEKGKYVELRCDPISGHTALYWYRQSLGQGPEFLIYFQGTGAADDSGLPNDRFFAVRPEGSVSTLKIQRTERGDSAVYLCASSFERKDRGSHGYTFGSGTRLTVV.

Written as DNA, the CDR3 is TGTGCCATCAGTCTATCGGAGAGTAACTATGGCTACACCTTC. Translated: CAISLSESNYGYTF. This chain uses TRBV10-3 with TRBJ1-2, with no clear D. The CDR3 consists of 14 residues. The V and J ends lost 5 bases and 1 base respectively, with 11 bases between them. CDR1 ENHRY and CDR2 SYGVKD come from the germline V gene.

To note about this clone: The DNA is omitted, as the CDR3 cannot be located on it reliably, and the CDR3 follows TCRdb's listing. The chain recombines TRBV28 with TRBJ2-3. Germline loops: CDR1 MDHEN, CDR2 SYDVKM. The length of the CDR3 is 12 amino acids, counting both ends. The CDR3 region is CASSLFGDGARF.

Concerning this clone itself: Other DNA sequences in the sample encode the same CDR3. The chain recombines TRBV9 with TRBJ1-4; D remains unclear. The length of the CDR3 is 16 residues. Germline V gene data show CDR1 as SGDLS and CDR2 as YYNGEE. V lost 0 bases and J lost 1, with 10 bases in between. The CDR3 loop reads CASSVESLGTNEKLFF. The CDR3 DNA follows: TGTGCCAGCAGCGTAGAGTCTTTAGGAACTAATGAAAAACTGTTTTTT.